These 7 T cell receptor beta chains originate from one sample sequenced in a study of shared clonotypes between healthy human individuals. Using immunoSEQ multiplex PCR, the repertoire was profiled, and TCRdb retains in-frame clones only, with some absent. The data hold about 2.1 million clones, with about 93% observed a single time. Naive CD8 cells lacked CD45RO, underwent positive selection for CCR7 and left out terminally differentiated effector memory CD45RA+ cells. The sequenced material came from naive CD8+ T cells from PBMCs. These receptors all stem from a man aged 18 to 29 in good health. Some clones in this sample may be carry-over from other donors' samples.

The CDR3 region has the DNA TGCGCCAGCAGCCAAAGCCAGGCGGGAGCACCCGGAAACACCATATATTTT. Translation gives CASSQSQAGAPGNTIYF. V usage is TRBV4-1 and J usage is TRBJ1-3; D unresolved. V was clipped by 2 bases and J by 4 bases, with 18 bases between them. The germline V gene encodes CDR1 MGHRA and CDR2 YSYEKL. This CDR3 spans 17 amino acids.

This rearrangement joins TRBV27 to TRBJ2-7; no reliable D call. CDR1 MNHEY and CDR2 SMNVEV come from the germline V gene (reference sequence). V gave up 4 bases and J gave up 2 bases, with 12 bases separating them. CDR3 length equals 14 residues. CDR3 sequence: CASSWVGGTYEQYF. As DNA, the CDR3 is TGTGCCAGCAGTTGGGTTGGCGGTACCTACGAGCAGTACTTC.

This clone was recorded once. J is TRBJ2-7 and V is TRBV9, with D tentatively TRBD1 (6 bases). Between the trimmed V and J ends, which lost 0 bases and 2 bases, there was a span of 18 bases. The CDR3 sequence is 17 residues long. Germline-derived CDR1 and CDR2 are SGDLS and YYNGEE. In nucleotides, the CDR3 is TGTGCCAGCAGCGTAGCTGATTTTTCGGGACAAACCTACGAGCAGTACTTC. It translates to CASSVADFSGQTYEQYF. Drawing the rest from reference TRBV9 and TRBJ2-7, the complete variable domain is DSGVTQTPKHLITATGQRVTLRCSPRSGDLSVYWYQQSLDQGLQFLIQYYNGEERAKGNILERFSAQQFPDLHSELNLSSLELGDSALYFCASSVADFSGQTYEQYFGPGTRLTVT.

The chain recombines TRBV7-9 with TRBJ1-1, with TRBD1 identical over 9 bases. Germline V gene lookup returns CDR1 SEHNR and CDR2 FQNEAQ (reference sequence). This CDR3 has 13 residues. The trim removed 6 bases at V and 9 bases at J, leaving 8 bases unmatched. The CDR3 nucleotides are TGTGCCAGCAGATCCACAGGGACAGGGAAAGCTTTCTTT. Translation gives CASRSTGTGKAFF.

The chain recombines TRBV10-3 with TRBJ2-1; either TRBD1 or TRBD2 may supply D (5 bases each). V lost 3 bases and J 3 bases, leaving 9 bases between the germline ends. CDR3 size: 14 residues. CDR1 and CDR2 (germline): ENHRY, SYGVKD. CDR3 protein: CAISDGTSYNEQFF. CDR3 nucleotides: TGTGCCATCAGTGACGGGACCAGCTACAATGAGCAGTTCTTC.

This clone was seen only a few times. The chain is built from TRBV9 and TRBJ1-1; 8 bases align to TRBD1. The germline gives CDR1 SGDLS, CDR2 YYNGEE. This CDR3 region has 15 residues. Trimming removed 0 bases from V and 3 bases from J; junction bases left unmatched: 4. DNA of the CDR3: TGTGCCAGCAGCGTAGCAGGGGGCGAGGACACTGAAGCTTTCTTT. It yields the protein CASSVAGGEDTEAFF. Full variable domain (rest looked up from reference TRBV9 and TRBJ1-1): DSGVTQTPKHLITATGQRVTLRCSPRSGDLSVYWYQQSLDQGLQFLIQYYNGEERAKGNILERFSAQQFPDLHSELNLSSLELGDSALYFCASSVAGGEDTEAFFGQGTRLTVV.

V gene TRBV5-1 combines with J gene TRBJ2-1; no definite D call. V lost 2 bases and J 9 bases, leaving 9 bases between the germline ends. The CDR3 is 12 residues long. Germline CDR1 reads SGHRS; CDR2 reads YFSETQ. In nucleotides, the CDR3 is TGCGCCAGCAGCTTATTCAGTGGTGAGCAGTTCTTC. Its translation is CASSLFSGEQFF.